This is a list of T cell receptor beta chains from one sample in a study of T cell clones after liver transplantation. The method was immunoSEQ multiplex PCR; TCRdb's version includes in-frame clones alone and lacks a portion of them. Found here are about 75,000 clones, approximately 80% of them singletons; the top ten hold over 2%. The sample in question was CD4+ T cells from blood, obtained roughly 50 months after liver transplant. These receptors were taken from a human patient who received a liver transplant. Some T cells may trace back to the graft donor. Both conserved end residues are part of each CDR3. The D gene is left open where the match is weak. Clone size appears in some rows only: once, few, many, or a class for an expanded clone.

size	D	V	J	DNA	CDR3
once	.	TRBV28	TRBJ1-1	TGTGCCAGCAGTGGCGGGAGGGGTACTGAAGCTTTCTTT	CASSGGRGTEAFF
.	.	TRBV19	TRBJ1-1	TGTGCCAGTCAAGAGGGCACCTCTTCCCTAGGGAACACTGAAGCTTTCTTT	CASQEGTSSLGNTEAFF
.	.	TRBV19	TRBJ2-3	TGTGCCAGTAGTATGGATCGGGGCCCGGCAGATACGCAGTATTTT	CASSMDRGPADTQYF
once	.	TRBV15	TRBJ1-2	TGTGCCACCAGCAGAGCAACCCGGACGTATAAGGACTATGGCTACACCTTC	CATSRATRTYKDYGYTF
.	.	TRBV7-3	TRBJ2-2	TGTGCCAGCAGCAAAAGCATCGACACCGGGGAGCTGTTTTTT	CASSKSIDTGELFF
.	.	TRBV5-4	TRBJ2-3	TGTGCCAGCAGCTTGGGTAGCTCCACTCTCACAGATACGCAGTATTTT	CASSLGSSTLTDTQYF
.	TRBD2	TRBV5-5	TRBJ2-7	TGTGCCAGCACCAGGTCGGCGGGAGGGACTTACGAGCAGTACTTC	CASTRSAGGTYEQYF
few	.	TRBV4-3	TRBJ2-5	TGCGCCAGCAGCCAAGAAATAGGCAGTTTGGGAGAGACCCAGTACTTC	CASSQEIGSLGETQYF
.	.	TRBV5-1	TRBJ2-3	TGCGCCAGCAGCCCGGGGTATAGCACAGATACGCAGTATTTT	CASSPGYSTDTQYF
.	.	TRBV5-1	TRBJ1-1	TGCGCCAGCAGCTTGGAGGACGGGTCGAACACTGAAGCTTTCTTT	CASSLEDGSNTEAFF
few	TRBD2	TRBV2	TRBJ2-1	TGTGCCAGCAGTTTCTCCCCTTTAGCGGGAATCTACAATGAGCAGTTCTTC	CASSFSPLAGIYNEQFF
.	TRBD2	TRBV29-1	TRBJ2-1	TGTACTAGCGGGAACAATGAGCAGTTCTTC	CTSGNNEQFF
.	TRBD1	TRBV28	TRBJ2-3	TGTGCCAGCAGACCCACAGGGGGTAGGGATACGCAGTATTTT	CASRPTGGRDTQYF
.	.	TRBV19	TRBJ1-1	TGTGCCAGTGCCGGACAGCCCGAACGGAGAGCTTTCTTT	CASAGQPERRAFF
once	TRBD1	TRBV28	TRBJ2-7	TGTGCCAGCATCCGCGACAGGGGGGGTTTCTCCGAGCAGTACTTC	CASIRDRGGFSEQYF
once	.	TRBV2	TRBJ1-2	TGTGCCAGCAGACAGGGTTATGGCTACACCTTC	CASRQGYGYTF
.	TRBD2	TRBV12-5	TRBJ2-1	TGTGCTAGTGGTTCAGGTACGGGGGGATCCTACAATGAGCAGTTCTTC	CASGSGTGGSYNEQFF
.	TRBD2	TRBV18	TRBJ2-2	TGTGCCAGCTCACCTTCGACAGCGGGGGACACCGGGGAGCTGTTTTTT	CASSPSTAGDTGELFF
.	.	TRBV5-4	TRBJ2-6	TGTGCCAGCAGCTTGGTGGGTTCTGGGGCCAACGTCCTGACTTTC	CASSLVGSGANVLTF
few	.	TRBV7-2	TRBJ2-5	TGTGCCAGCAGCTCAAGCACCCGATCGTGGGAGACCCAGTACTTC	CASSSSTRSWETQYF
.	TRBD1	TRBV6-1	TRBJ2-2	TGTGCCAGCAGTGGCGGACAGGGCAGGTACGGGGAGCTGTTTTTT	CASSGGQGRYGELFF
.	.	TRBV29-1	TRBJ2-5	TGCAGCGTTGCCGGGACAAGACAGTACTTC	CSVAGTRQYF
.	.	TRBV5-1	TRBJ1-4	TGCGCCAGCAGCTTGGCCGTTGGGGCTGGAGGTGAAAAACTGTTTTTT	CASSLAVGAGGEKLFF
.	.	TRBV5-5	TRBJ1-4	TGTGCCAGCAGCTGGCGGCTTGCAACTAATGAAAAACTGTTTTTT	CASSWRLATNEKLFF
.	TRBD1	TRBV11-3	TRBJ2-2	TGTGCCAGCAGCTTTGGCCCCCCGGGACAGGGCGAGGGGCTCGGGGAGCTGTTTTTT	CASSFGPPGQGEGLGELFF
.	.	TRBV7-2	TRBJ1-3	TGTGCCAGCAGCTTAGCCGGGGCAGGCACTGGAAACACCATATATTTT	CASSLAGAGTGNTIYF
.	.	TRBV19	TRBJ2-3	TGTGCCAGTAGTCCGCAGGGACCGAATACGCAGTATTTT	CASSPQGPNTQYF
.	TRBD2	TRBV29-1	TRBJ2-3	TGCAGCGTTGGGGGGACTAGCGGGAGTTCAGATACGCAGTATTTT	CSVGGTSGSSDTQYF
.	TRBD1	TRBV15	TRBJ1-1	TGTGCCACCAGGAGAAAACAGGGGAGGGCTGAAGCTTTCTTT	CATRRKQGRAEAFF
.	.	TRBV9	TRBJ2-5	TGTGCCAGCAGCGTAGGGGGAAGTGGGATAGGGCGAGAGACCCAGTACTTC	CASSVGGSGIGRETQYF
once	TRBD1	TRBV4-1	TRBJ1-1	TGCGCCAGCAGCGGAAGGGACAGGGGGCGCGGTAGGACTGAAGCTTTCTTT	CASSGRDRGRGRTEAFF
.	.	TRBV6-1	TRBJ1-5	TGTGCCAGCAGTGAAAGCACACAATACAATCAGCCCCAGCATTTT	CASSESTQYNQPQHF
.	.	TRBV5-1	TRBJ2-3	TGCGCCAGCAGCTTGGGCCCCAAGGTCGCAGATACGCAGTATTTT	CASSLGPKVADTQYF
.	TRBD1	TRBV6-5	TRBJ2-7	TGTGCCAGCAGCTCTTCCGGGACAGGGTTTTTTGAGCAGTACTTC	CASSSSGTGFFEQYF
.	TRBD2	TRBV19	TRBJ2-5	TGTGCCAGTAGTCCCATAGGGTTGGAAGCGGGGGGGGAGACCCAGTACTTC	CASSPIGLEAGGETQYF
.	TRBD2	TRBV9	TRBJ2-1	TGTGCCAGCAGCGCCCTGAAGGCTAGCGGGAGGGGCAATGAGCAGTTCTTC	CASSALKASGRGNEQFF
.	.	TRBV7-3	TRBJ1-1	TGTGCCAGCAGCTTCTCACAGAACACTGAAGCTTTCTTT	CASSFSQNTEAFF
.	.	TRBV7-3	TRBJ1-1	TGTGCCAGCAGCAGGGATCCCGGGGAGGAAGCTTTCTTT	CASSRDPGEEAFF
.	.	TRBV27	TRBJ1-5	TGTGCCAGCAGTTTAGGGGGAGGGAAGAGTGATCAGCCCCAGCATTTT	CASSLGGGKSDQPQHF
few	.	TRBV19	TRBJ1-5	TGTGCCAGTTTTTCCGGGGTCAGCAATCAGCCCCAGCATTTT	CASFSGVSNQPQHF
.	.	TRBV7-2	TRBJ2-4	TGTGCCAGCAGCGCGCGGGCCAAAAACATTCAGTACTTC	CASSARAKNIQYF
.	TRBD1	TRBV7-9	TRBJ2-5	TGCGGGACCGTGGGACAGCAAGAGACCCAGTACTTC	CGTVGQQETQYF
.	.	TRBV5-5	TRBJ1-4	TGTGCCAGCATAGACCAACCAGGGAGAGAAAAACTGTTTTTT	CASIDQPGREKLFF
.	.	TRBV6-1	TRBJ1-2	TGTGCCAGCAGTGGACAGTTCTATGGCTACACCTTC	CASSGQFYGYTF
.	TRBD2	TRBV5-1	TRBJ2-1	TGCGCCAGCAGCCCTAGCGGGCTCGCCTACAATGAGCAGTTCTTC	CASSPSGLAYNEQFF
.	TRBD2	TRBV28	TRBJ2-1	TGTGCCAGCAGTTCCGGGACTAGCGGGGCCAATGAGCAGTTCTTC	CASSSGTSGANEQFF
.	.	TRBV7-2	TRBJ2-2	TGTGCCAGCAGGTCTAGAGGGGGTGCGAACACCGGGGAGCTGTTTTTT	CASRSRGGANTGELFF
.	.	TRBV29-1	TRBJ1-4	TGCAGCGCAGGTCTAGCTAATGAAAAACTGTTTTTT	CSAGLANEKLFF
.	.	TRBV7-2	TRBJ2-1	TGTGCCAGCAGCTTATTGGGCAAATACAATGAGCAGTTCTTC	CASSLLGKYNEQFF